These 24 T cell receptor beta chains share one sample of origin, sequenced in a study of blood T cell repertoires in COVID-19 (dated by TCRdb to 2019 to 2021). Libraries were built with the immunoSEQ multiplex PCR assay. TCRdb stores this immuneACCESS table with in-frame sequences only. Part of the clones is absent; in the studies checked, under half of the shortfall reflects unresolved V genes, and no reason is known for the rest. This sample holds tens of thousands of clones; around 74% were observed only once. The ten largest clones add up to just under 10% of the sample. The sample consisted of peripheral blood. These receptors all come from a human donor in a cohort sampled during active COVID-19.

This CDR3 reads CAISDQGQGNYGYTF. CDR3 coding DNA: TGTGCCATCAGTGACCAGGGACAGGGGAACTATGGCTACACCTTC. The chain carries TRBV10-3 and TRBJ1-2; 10 positions match TRBD1. Germline V gene lookup returns CDR1 ENHRY and CDR2 SYGVKD. The CDR3 sequence is 15 residues long. V lost 3 bases to trimming and J lost 2 bases; unmatched junction nucleotides: 3.

This clone was counted between two and nine times. The J gene is TRBJ1-1, the V gene TRBV7-2, with TRBD1 identical over 9 bases. The ends lost 5 bases at V and 5 bases at J; junction bases unmatched: 9. The CDR3 spans 15 residues. Germline CDR1 reads SGHTA; CDR2 reads FQGNSA. The chain's CDR3 is CASSGDRVGRTEAFF. The CDR3 DNA sequence: TGTGCCAGCAGCGGGGACAGGGTCGGTAGGACTGAAGCTTTCTTT.

The chain has TRBV9 and TRBJ2-5, with D perhaps TRBD1 (6 bases). Germline V gene sequence: CDR1 SGDLS, CDR2 YYNGEE. Trimming removed 0 bases from V and 2 bases from J, with 11 bases in between. The length of the CDR3 is 15 residues. In DNA form, the CDR3 reads TGTGCCAGCAGCGTAGTTCCCGGGACACAAGAGACCCAGTACTTC. Protein sequence: CASSVVPGTQETQYF.

This rearrangement joins TRBV7-8 to TRBJ1-2; 7 nucleotides line up with TRBD1. The V segment lost 2 bases and the J segment 4 bases; nucleotides outside the gene matches: 4. Looked up from germline, CDR1 is SGHVS and CDR2 is FQNEAQ. The CDR3 contains 14 residues. CDR3 sequence: CASSLRDRVYGYTF. DNA for the CDR3: TGTGCCAGCAGCTTACGCGACAGGGTCTATGGCTACACCTTC.

This chain connects TRBV10-3 to TRBJ1-1; no reliable D call. CDR1 is ENHRY, CDR2 SYGVKD, per germline. This CDR3 spans 13 amino acids. Between the trimmed V and J ends, which lost 0 bases and 5 bases, there was a span of 7 bases. The CDR3 is CAISESRATEAFF. As DNA, the CDR3 is TGTGCCATCAGTGAGTCGAGAGCGACTGAAGCTTTCTTT.

The rearrangement links TRBV7-2 to TRBJ2-5; D is perhaps TRBD1 (5 bases). Trimming left V 5 bases short and J 1 base short, with 17 bases between. The CDR3 totals 16 residues. The germline CDR1 and CDR2 sequences are SGHTA and FQGNSA. The CDR3 spells CASSRSGRRTQETQYF. Here the CDR3 DNA reads TGTGCCAGCAGCCGTTCAGGGCGGAGAACCCAAGAGACCCAGTACTTC.

This clone has only one observation. The rearrangement links TRBV30 to TRBJ2-3, with 11 bases that match TRBD2. Trimming at V came to 4 bases and at J to 3 bases, leaving 3 bases not matched to a gene. Germline V gene lookup returns CDR1 GTSNPN and CDR2 SVGIG (reference sequence). The CDR3 extends over 14 amino acids. CDR3 region: CAWNRLAGTDTQYF. CDR3 DNA sequence: TGTGCCTGGAACCGACTAGCGGGGACAGATACGCAGTATTTT. The full variable domain, completed using reference TRBV30 and TRBJ2-3, is SQTIHQWPATLVQPVGSPLSLECTVEGTSNPNLYWYRQAAGRGLQLLFYSVGIGQISSEVPQNLSASRPQDRQFILSSKKLLLSDSGFYLCAWNRLAGTDTQYFGPGTRLTVL.

This sequence joins TRBV7-2 and TRBJ1-2; D possibly corresponds to TRBD1 (6 bases). Germline CDR1 reads SGHTA; CDR2 reads FQGNSA. V lost 3 bases, J lost 7 bases, and 12 bases lay in between. The CDR3 runs 13 residues. The CDR3 DNA follows: TGTGCCAGCAGCTTTCCAGGGGTTGGTGGCTACACCTTC. Translation gives CASSFPGVGGYTF.

V usage is TRBV4-3 and J usage is TRBJ2-7; possible D gene TRBD2, 7 bases. V lost 3 bases and J 1 base, leaving 16 bases between the germline ends. The CDR3 consists of 16 residues. CDR1 and CDR2 (germline): LGHNA, YSLEER. The CDR3 loop reads CASSQEGGARSYEQYF. In nucleotides, the CDR3 is TGCGCCAGCAGCCAGGAGGGGGGGGCAAGGTCCTACGAGCAGTACTTC.

The chain recombines TRBV19 with TRBJ1-2, with 7 nucleotides matching TRBD1. The V segment lost 7 bases and the J segment 4 bases; nucleotides outside the gene matches: 9. This CDR3 region has 14 residues. The V gene's germline CDR1 is LNHDA and CDR2 SQIVND (reference sequence). CDR3 nucleotides: TGTGCCAGTACCACCGGGACAGCTGGCTATGGCTACACCTTC. Encoded protein: CASTTGTAGYGYTF.

J is TRBJ2-7 and V is TRBV5-1; tentatively, D is TRBD2 (5 bases). V was shortened by 0 bases and J by 3 bases, with 16 bases between the two germline ends. The CDR3 is made up of 16 amino acids. The germline CDR1 and CDR2 sequences are SGHRS and YFSETQ. The CDR3 DNA follows: TGCGCCAGCAGCTTGGAGCCGGGGATGACCTACTACGAGCAGTACTTC. Its translation is CASSLEPGMTYYEQYF.

The gene calls are TRBV20-1 and TRBJ1-2, with TRBD1 matching over 8 bases. This CDR3 is 16 amino acids long. From germline, CDR1 is DFQATT and CDR2 SNEGSKA (reference sequence). Losses at the gene ends were 3 bases for V and 0 bases for J; bases not matched to a gene: 9. The CDR3 sequence: CSASNPGGDANYGYTF. CDR3 nucleotide sequence: TGCAGTGCTAGTAATCCAGGGGGCGATGCTAACTATGGCTACACCTTC.

This rearrangement joins TRBV7-2 to TRBJ1-2; 7 positions match TRBD1. The CDR3 runs to 16 residues. Germline assignment: CDR1 SGHTA and CDR2 FQGNSA. The trim removed 3 bases at V and 3 bases at J, leaving 10 bases unmatched. Here the CDR3 DNA reads TGTGCCAGCAGCTTCAGTCCCCGGACAGGCGACTATGGCTACACCTTC. This codes for CASSFSPRTGDYGYTF.

The chain employs TRBV9 and TRBJ2-3; 7 nucleotides line up with TRBD2. Germline lookup yields CDR1 SGDLS and CDR2 YYNGEE. The CDR3 loop spans 15 amino acids. Trimming at V came to 3 bases and at J to 2 bases, leaving 6 bases not matched to a gene. The DNA for the CDR3 is TGTGCCAGCAGCGCCACGGGGGACTACACAGATACGCAGTATTTT. This gives the protein CASSATGDYTDTQYF.

This clone has only a few counts. This chain connects TRBV5-1 to TRBJ1-2; 7 bases line up with TRBD1. Germline CDR1 is SGHRS and CDR2 is YFSETQ. The junction had 5 bases not matched to a gene; V was cut back by 3 bases and J by 0 bases. The length of the CDR3 is 15 residues. CDR3 in amino acids: CASSWDSSSNYGYTF. The DNA for the CDR3 is TGCGCCAGCAGCTGGGACAGCTCATCTAACTATGGCTACACCTTC. The full variable domain, its missing parts supplied by reference TRBV5-1 and TRBJ1-2, is KAGVTQTPRYLIKTRGQQVTLSCSPISGHRSVSWYQQTPGQGLQFLFEYFSETQRNKGNFPGRFSGRQFSNSRSEMNVSTLELGDSALYLCASSWDSSSNYGYTFGSGTRLTVV.

Only a few counts were recorded for this clone. The J gene is TRBJ1-5, the V gene TRBV6-5; 7 bases fit TRBD1. After removal of 5 bases from V and 3 bases from J, the junction contained 4 bases not matched to a gene. The germline V gene has CDR1 MNHEY and CDR2 SVGAGI. The CDR3 consists of 14 residues. Here the CDR3 DNA reads TGTGCCAGCAGTCTAACAGGGGTCAATCAGCCCCAGCATTTT. This gives the protein CASSLTGVNQPQHF.

This rearrangement joins TRBV28 to TRBJ1-2, with 9 bases lining up with TRBD1. Germline V gene data show CDR1 as MDHEN and CDR2 as SYDVKM. This CDR3 comprises 13 residues. With 5 bases clipped from V and 7 bases from J, the junction kept 5 bases outside the gene matches. CDR3 residues: CASSGTGGVGYTF. DNA of the CDR3: TGTGCCAGCAGTGGAACAGGGGGCGTTGGCTACACCTTC.

The chain is built from TRBV27 and TRBJ1-5; a possible D gene is TRBD1 (5 bases). The CDR3 contains 17 residues. Germline values: CDR1 MNHEY, CDR2 SMNVEV (reference sequence). Trimming took 3 bases from V and 7 from J, leaving 22 bases between them. In nucleotides, the CDR3 is TGTGCCAGCAGTTTGGGACGGGAGCGAAGTCCGAACCAGCCCCAGCATTTT. Translation gives CASSLGRERSPNQPQHF.

The chain joins TRBV19 to TRBJ1-2, with 9 positions matching TRBD1. CDR1 and CDR2 from the germline V gene are LNHDA and SQIVND (reference sequence). CDR3 size: 15 residues. Losses at the gene ends were 7 bases for V and 7 bases for J; bases not matched to a gene: 13. DNA of the CDR3: TGTGCCAGTACCATCAACGGACAGGGGTCAGGTGGCTACACCTTC. This encodes CASTINGQGSGGYTF.

In this sample, this clone turned up a few times. The chain uses TRBV5-1 and TRBJ1-1, with D perhaps TRBD1 (5 bases). This CDR3 spans 14 amino acids. Germline V gene data show CDR1 as SGHRS and CDR2 as YFSETQ. V was clipped by 3 bases and J by 3 bases, with 12 bases between them. CDR3 sequence (DNA): TGCGCCAGCAGCTCCACGGGGGGGGACACTGAAGCTTTCTTT. Translated: CASSSTGGDTEAFF.

V gene TRBV11-3 combines with J gene TRBJ2-5; TRBD1 might be the D (6 bases). The CDR3 is made up of 14 amino acids. The V end lost 5 bases, the J end lost 2 bases, and 12 bases lay between the germline ends. The germline V gene has CDR1 SGHNT and CDR2 YENEEA. CDR3 protein: CASSPPTGQETQYF. CDR3 nucleotides: TGTGCCAGCAGCCCCCCGACAGGACAAGAGACCCAGTACTTC.

The chain combines TRBV3-1 (or the pseudogene TRBV3-2) with TRBJ2-7, with TRBD2 matching 9 bases. The V gene's germline CDR1 is LGHDT and CDR2 YNNKEL (reference sequence). This CDR3 contains 15 residues. The ends lost 6 bases at V and 4 bases at J; junction bases unmatched: 10. The chain's CDR3 is CASSYGLAGSYEQYF. For the CDR3, the DNA is TGTGCCAGCAGTTACGGCCTAGCGGGGTCGTACGAGCAGTACTTC.

The chain carries TRBV5-1 and TRBJ2-1; 7 positions match TRBD2. The V gene's germline CDR1 is SGHRS and CDR2 YFSETQ. V trimming: 2 bases; J trimming: 3 bases; junction bases outside the gene matches: 2. CDR3 size: 14 residues. The DNA for the CDR3 is TGCGCCAGCAGCTTCGGGACTATCTACAATGAGCAGTTCTTC. Its protein product is CASSFGTIYNEQFF. Looking up the rest from reference TRBV5-1 and TRBJ2-1 gives the full variable domain: KAGVTQTPRYLIKTRGQQVTLSCSPISGHRSVSWYQQTPGQGLQFLFEYFSETQRNKGNFPGRFSGRQFSNSRSEMNVSTLELGDSALYLCASSFGTIYNEQFFGPGTRLTVL.

The genes are TRBV5-1 and TRBJ2-7, with TRBD2 identical over 9 bases. Losses at the gene ends were 4 bases for V and 2 bases for J; bases not matched to a gene: 7. CDR3 size: 15 residues. Germline V gene sequence: CDR1 SGHRS, CDR2 YFSETQ. Here the CDR3 DNA reads TGCGCCAGCAGCGGCGCGGGAGGGTTCCCCTACGAGCAGTACTTC. Protein sequence: CASSGAGGFPYEQYF.